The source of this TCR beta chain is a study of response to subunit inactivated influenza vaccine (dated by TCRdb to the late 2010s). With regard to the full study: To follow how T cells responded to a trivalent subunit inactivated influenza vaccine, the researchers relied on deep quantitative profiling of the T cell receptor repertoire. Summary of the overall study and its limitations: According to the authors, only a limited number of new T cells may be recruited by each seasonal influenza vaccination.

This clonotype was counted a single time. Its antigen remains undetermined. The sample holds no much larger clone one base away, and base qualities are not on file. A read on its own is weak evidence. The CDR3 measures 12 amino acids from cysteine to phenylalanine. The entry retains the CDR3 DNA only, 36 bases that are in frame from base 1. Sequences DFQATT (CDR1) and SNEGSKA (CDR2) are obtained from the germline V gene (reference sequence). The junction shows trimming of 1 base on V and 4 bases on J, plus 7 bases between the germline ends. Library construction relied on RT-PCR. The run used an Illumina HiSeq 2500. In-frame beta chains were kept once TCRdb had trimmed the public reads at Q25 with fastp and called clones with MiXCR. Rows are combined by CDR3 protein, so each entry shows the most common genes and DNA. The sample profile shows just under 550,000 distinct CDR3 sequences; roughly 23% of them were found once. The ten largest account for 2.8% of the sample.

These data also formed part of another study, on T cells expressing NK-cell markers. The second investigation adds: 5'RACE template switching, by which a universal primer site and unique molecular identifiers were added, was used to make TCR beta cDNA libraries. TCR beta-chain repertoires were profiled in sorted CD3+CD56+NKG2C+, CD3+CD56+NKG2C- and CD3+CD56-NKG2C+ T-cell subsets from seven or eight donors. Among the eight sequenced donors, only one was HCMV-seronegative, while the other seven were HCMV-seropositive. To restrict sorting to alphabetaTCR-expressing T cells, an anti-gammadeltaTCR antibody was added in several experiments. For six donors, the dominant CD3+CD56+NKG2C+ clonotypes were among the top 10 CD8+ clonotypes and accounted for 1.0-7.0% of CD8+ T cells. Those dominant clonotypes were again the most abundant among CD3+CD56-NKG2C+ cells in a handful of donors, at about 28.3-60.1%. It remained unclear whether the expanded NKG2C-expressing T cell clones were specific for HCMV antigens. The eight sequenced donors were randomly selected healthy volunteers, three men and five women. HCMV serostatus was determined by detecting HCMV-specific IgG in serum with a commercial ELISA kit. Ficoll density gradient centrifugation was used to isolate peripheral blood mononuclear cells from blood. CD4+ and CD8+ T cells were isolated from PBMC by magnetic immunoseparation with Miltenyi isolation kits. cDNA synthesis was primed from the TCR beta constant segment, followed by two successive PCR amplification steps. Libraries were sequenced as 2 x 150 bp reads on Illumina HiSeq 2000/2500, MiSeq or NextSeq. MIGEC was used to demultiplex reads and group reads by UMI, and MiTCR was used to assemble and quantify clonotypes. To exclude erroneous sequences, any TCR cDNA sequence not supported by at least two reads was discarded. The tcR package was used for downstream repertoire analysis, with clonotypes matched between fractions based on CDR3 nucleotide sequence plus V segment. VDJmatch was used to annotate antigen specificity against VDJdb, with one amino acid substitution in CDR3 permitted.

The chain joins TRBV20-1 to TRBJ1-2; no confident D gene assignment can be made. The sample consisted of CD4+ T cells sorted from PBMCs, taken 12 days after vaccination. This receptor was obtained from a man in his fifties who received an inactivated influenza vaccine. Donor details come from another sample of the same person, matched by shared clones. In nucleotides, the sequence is TGCAGTGCTAGAGCAGGAACCTATGGCTACACCTTC. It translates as CSARAGTYGYTF.